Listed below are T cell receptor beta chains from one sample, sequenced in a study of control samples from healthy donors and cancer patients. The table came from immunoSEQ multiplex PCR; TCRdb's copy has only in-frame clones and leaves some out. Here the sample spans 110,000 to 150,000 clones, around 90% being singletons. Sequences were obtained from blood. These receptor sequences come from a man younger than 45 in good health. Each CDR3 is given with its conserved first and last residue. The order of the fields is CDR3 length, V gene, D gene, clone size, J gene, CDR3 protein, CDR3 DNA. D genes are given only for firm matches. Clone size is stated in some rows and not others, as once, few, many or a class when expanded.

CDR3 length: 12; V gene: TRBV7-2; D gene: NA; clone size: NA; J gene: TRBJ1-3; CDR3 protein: CASSFLTNTIYF; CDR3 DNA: TGTGCCAGCAGCTTCTTGACGAACACCATATATTTT
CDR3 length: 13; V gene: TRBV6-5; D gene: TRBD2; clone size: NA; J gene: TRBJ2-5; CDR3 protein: CASSPREEETQYF; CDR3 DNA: TGTGCCAGCAGCCCCCGGGAGGAAGAGACCCAGTACTTC
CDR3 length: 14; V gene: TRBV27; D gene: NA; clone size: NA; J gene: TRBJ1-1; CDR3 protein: CASSLSGPHTEAFF; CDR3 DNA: TGTGCCAGCAGTTTATCCGGGCCTCACACTGAAGCTTTCTTT
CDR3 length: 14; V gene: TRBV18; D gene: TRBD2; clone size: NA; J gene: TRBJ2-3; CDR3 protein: CASSPGRGTDTQYF; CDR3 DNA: TGTGCCAGCTCACCAGGGAGGGGCACAGATACGCAGTATTTT
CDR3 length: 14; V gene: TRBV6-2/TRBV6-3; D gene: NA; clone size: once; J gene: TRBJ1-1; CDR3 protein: CASSPTWRRGEAFF; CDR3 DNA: TGTGCCAGCAGTCCCACATGGAGAAGAGGGGAAGCTTTCTTT
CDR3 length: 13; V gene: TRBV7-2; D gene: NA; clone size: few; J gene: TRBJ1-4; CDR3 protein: CASSPRGLAKLFF; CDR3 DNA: TGTGCCAGCAGCCCTCGGGGATTGGCAAAACTGTTTTTT
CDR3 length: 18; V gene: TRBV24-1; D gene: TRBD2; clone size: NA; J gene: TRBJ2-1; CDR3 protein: CATSQTLPTSGSYNEQFF; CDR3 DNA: TGTGCCACCAGCCAAACCCTCCCGACTAGCGGTTCCTACAATGAGCAGTTCTTC
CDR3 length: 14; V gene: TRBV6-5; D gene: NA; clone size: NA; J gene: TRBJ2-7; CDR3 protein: CASSYGQDSYEQYF; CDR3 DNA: TGTGCCAGCAGTTACGGGCAGGATTCCTACGAGCAGTACTTC
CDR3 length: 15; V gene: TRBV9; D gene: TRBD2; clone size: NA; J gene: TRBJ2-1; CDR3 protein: CASSVTSGFGNEQFF; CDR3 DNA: TGTGCCAGCAGCGTCACTAGCGGGTTTGGCAATGAGCAGTTCTTC
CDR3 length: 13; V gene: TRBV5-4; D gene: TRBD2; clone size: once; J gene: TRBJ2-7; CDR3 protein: CASSLEERGQRAF; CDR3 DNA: TGTGCCAGCAGCTTGGAGGAGCGGGGTCAGAGGGCCTTC
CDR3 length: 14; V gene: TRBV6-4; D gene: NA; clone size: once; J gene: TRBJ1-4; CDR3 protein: CASSPGGAGEKLFF; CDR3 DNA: TGTGCCAGCTCCCCTGGGGGCGCTGGTGAAAAACTGTTTTTT
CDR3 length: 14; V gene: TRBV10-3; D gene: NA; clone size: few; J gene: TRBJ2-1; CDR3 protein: CAISELGSVNEQFF; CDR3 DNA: TGTGCCATCAGTGAGTTAGGTTCCGTCAATGAGCAGTTCTTC
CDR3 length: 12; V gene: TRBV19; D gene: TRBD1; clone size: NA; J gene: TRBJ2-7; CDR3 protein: CASTGQFYEQYF; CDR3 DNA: TGTGCCAGTACGGGACAGTTCTACGAGCAGTACTTC
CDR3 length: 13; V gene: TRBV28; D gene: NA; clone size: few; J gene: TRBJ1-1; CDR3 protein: CASSFSGNTEAFF; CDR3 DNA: TGTGCCAGCAGTTTTTCGGGGAACACTGAAGCTTTCTTT
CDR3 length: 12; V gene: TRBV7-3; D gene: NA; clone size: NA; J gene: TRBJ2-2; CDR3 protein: CASSLGDGELFF; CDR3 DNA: TGTGCCAGCAGCTTAGGGGACGGGGAGCTGTTTTTT
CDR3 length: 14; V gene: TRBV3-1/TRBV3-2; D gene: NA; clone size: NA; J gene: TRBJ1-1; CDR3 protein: CASSPGAMNTEAFF; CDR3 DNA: TGTGCCAGCAGCCCCGGGGCCATGAACACTGAAGCTTTCTTT
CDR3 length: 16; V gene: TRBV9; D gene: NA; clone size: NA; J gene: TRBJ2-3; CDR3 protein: CASSVDFGGSTDTQYF; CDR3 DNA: TGTGCCAGCAGCGTAGATTTTGGCGGTAGCACAGATACGCAGTATTTT
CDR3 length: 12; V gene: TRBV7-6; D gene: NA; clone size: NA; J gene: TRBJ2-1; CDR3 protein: CASSPGPREQFF; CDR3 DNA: TGTGCCAGCTCCCCCGGCCCCAGGGAGCAGTTCTTC
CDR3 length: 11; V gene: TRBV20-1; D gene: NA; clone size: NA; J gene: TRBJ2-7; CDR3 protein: CSARVVDEQYF; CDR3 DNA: TGCAGTGCTAGAGTGGTGGATGAGCAGTACTTC
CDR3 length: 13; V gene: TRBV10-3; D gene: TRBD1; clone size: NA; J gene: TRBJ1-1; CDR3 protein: CAITRDRGAEAFF; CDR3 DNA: TGTGCCATCACCCGAGACAGGGGTGCTGAAGCTTTCTTT
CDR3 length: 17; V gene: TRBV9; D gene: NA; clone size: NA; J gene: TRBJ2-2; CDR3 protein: CASSETPGALWTGELFF; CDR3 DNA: TGTGCCAGCAGCGAAACACCGGGGGCTCTGTGGACCGGGGAGCTGTTTTTT
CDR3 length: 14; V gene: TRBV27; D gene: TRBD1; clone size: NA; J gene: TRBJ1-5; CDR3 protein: CASRRGGSNQPQHF; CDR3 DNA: TGTGCCAGCCGCAGGGGGGGAAGCAATCAGCCCCAGCATTTT
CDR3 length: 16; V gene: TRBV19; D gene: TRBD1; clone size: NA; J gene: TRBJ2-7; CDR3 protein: CASSIYPGQGSDEQYF; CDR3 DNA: TGTGCCAGTAGTATTTACCCGGGACAGGGGTCGGATGAGCAGTACTTC
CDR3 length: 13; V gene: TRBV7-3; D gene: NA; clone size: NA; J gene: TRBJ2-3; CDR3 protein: CASSQSSTDTQYF; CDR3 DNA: TGTGCCAGCAGCCAATCTAGCACAGATACGCAGTATTTT
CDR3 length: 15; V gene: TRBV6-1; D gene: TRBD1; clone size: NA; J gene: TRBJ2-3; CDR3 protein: CASSERDRNTDTQYF; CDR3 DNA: TGTGCCAGCAGTGAGAGGGACAGGAACACAGATACGCAGTATTTT
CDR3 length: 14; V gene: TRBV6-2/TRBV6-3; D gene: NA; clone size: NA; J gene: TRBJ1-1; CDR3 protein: CASSYSRGDTEAFF; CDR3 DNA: TGTGCCAGCAGTTATAGTCGGGGGGACACTGAAGCTTTCTTT
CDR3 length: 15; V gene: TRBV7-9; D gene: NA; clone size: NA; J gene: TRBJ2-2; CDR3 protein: CASSPRTANTGELFF; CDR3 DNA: TGTGCCAGCAGCCCTCGGACAGCGAACACCGGGGAGCTGTTTTTT
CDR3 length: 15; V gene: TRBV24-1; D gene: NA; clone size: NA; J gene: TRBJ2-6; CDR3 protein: CATSTTRGGANVLTF; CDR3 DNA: TGTGCCACCAGTACCACCCGGGGGGGGGCCAACGTCCTGACTTTC